Listed below are T cell receptor beta chains from one sample, sequenced in a study of blood T cell repertoires in COVID-19. Produced via immunoSEQ multiplex PCR; TCRdb's table is partial and in-frame only. The table has around 450,000 clones, about nine tenths seen once; the top ten hold 0.7%. Sequences were obtained from PBMCs or T cells enriched from blood (not recorded which). These receptors originate from a woman under 30 who had recovered from COVID-19. The CDR3 runs from the conserved cysteine through the conserved F or W. A D gene is named only where the DNA matches it firmly. The size field is filled for only some rows; it gives once, few, many or a size class.

v_gene	abundance	d_gene	j_gene	CDR3nt	CDR3aa
TRBV5-6	NA	NA	TRBJ1-4	TGTGCCAGCAGCTTGCTGGTCGATGGAGGAAATGAAAAACTGTTTTTT	CASSLLVDGGNEKLFF
TRBV3-1/TRBV3-2	NA	TRBD2	TRBJ2-5	TGTGCCAGCAGCCAAGGGAGACTAGCGGGGAGGGGAGGAGAGACCCAGTACTTC	CASSQGRLAGRGGETQYF
TRBV23-1	NA	TRBD1	TRBJ2-6	TGCGCCAGCAGTCCCGATAGTGGGACAGCTAACTCTGGGGCCAACGTCCTGACTTTC	CASSPDSGTANSGANVLTF
TRBV5-4	NA	TRBD1	TRBJ2-1	TGTGCCAGCAGCGGGGGACAGGCCCACTACAATGAGCAGTTCTTC	CASSGGQAHYNEQFF
TRBV10-3	NA	NA	TRBJ2-2	TGTGCCATCACCGGCGGACAAGTTCCCGGGGAGCTGTTTTTT	CAITGGQVPGELFF
TRBV30	NA	NA	TRBJ2-5	TGTGCCTGGAGAGCCGAGACCCAGTACTTC	CAWRAETQYF
TRBV28	NA	TRBD1	TRBJ1-5	TGTGCCAGCAGTCCCAGACCGACAGGGGCTTATCAGCCCCAGCATTTT	CASSPRPTGAYQPQHF
TRBV21-1	NA	NA	TRBJ1-4	TGTGCCAGCAGCCGCGGGGGTAGGGGACGGAAACTGTTTTTT	CASSRGGRGRKLFF
TRBV28	NA	NA	TRBJ1-1	TGTGCCAGCAGTTTTTTCAGGGATACCACTGAAGCTTTCTTT	CASSFFRDTTEAFF
TRBV3-1/TRBV3-2	NA	NA	TRBJ1-1	TGTGCCAGCAGCCCACCTTACCAGGATACGAACACTGAAGCTTTCTTT	CASSPPYQDTNTEAFF
TRBV29-1	NA	TRBD1	TRBJ1-4	TGCAGCGTTCGAGGGACAGGGCAAGAAAAACTGTTTTTT	CSVRGTGQEKLFF
TRBV2	once	TRBD1	TRBJ1-1	TGTGCCAGCATCAAACAGGGGCTAAAGAACACTGAAGCTTTCTTT	CASIKQGLKNTEAFF
TRBV4-1	NA	NA	TRBJ1-3	TGCGCCAGCAGCCAATGGGGACTCAACACCATATATTTT	CASSQWGLNTIYF
TRBV7-2	NA	NA	TRBJ1-2	TGTGCCAGCAGCTTAGGTCAGGCGCAGGGTGGCTACACCTTC	CASSLGQAQGGYTF
TRBV3-1/TRBV3-2	few	NA	TRBJ1-5	TGTGCCAGCAGCCAAGATCCAGATAGCGATCAGCCCCAGCATTTT	CASSQDPDSDQPQHF
TRBV6-5	once	NA	TRBJ1-2	TGTGCCAGCAGTTACTCGAGGAGGGGTCTATTCTATGGCTACACCTTC	CASSYSRRGLFYGYTF
TRBV14	NA	TRBD2	TRBJ2-7	TGTGCCAGCAGCCAAGCTAGCGGGTCAGCCTACGAGCAGTACTTC	CASSQASGSAYEQYF